This TCR beta chain was identified during a study of cytomegalovirus exposure and HLA in healthy donors. This clone appeared a few times. The antigen remains undetermined. The V gene's germline CDR1 is SNHLY and CDR2 FYNNEI. This CDR3 has 17 residues. V was cut by 3 bases and J by 2 bases, with 18 bases left in between. With 60 Vbeta and 13 Jbeta primers, the PCR was carried out. Method: immunoSEQ multiplex PCR; TCRdb's copy keeps in-frame clones and lacks some. Here the sample spans 150,000 to 200,000 clones, roughly four fifths being singletons. Study results and caveats: According to an earlier analysis, most TCR beta V segments yielded productive rearrangements about 87% or about 30% of the time.

V and J are TRBV2 and TRBJ2-3; TRBD2 is a possible D gene (5 bases). The clonotype originates from a man aged 45 to 65 in good health and CMV-seropositive. The source material was PBMCs. DNA of the CDR3: TGTGCCAGCAGTGATTGGTACTTTACCGGGGACACAGATACGCAGTATTTT. This gives the protein CASSDWYFTGDTDTQYF.